What follows are 21 T cell receptor beta chains derived from one specimen sequenced in a study of shared clonotypes between healthy human individuals. The method was immunoSEQ multiplex PCR; TCRdb's version includes in-frame clones alone and lacks a portion of them. The sample shows over a million clones, about four fifths of them seen only once. Sequencing used memory CD4+ T cells from PBMCs. The subset denotes: CD45RA-negative fraction. The receptors were sampled from a man in his late teens or twenties in good health. Some clones in this sample may be carry-over from other donors' samples.

The chain combines TRBV10-3 with TRBJ1-5, with D possibly TRBD1 on 5 matching bases. The CDR3 is 16 amino acids. Germline values: CDR1 ENHRY, CDR2 SYGVKD. V was clipped by 0 bases and J by 7 bases, with 16 bases between them. In nucleotides, the CDR3 is TGTGCCATCAGTGAGTCGGTCGGGGGATCAGAACAGCCCCAGCATTTT. The encoded protein is CAISESVGGSEQPQHF.

This rearrangement joins TRBV5-6 to TRBJ2-1; 7 bases map to TRBD2. The CDR3 runs to 17 residues. V shed 2 bases and J 0 bases; nucleotides not matched to a gene: 8. The germline CDR1 and CDR2 sequences are SGHDT and YYEEEE. The CDR3 region has the DNA TGTGCCAGCAGCTTTTTTGGGAGGGGCGTCTCCTACAATGAGCAGTTCTTC. Residues: CASSFFGRGVSYNEQFF.

This chain uses TRBV4-2 with TRBJ1-3; no clear D gene. Germline lookup yields CDR1 LGHNA and CDR2 YNFKEQ. This CDR3 is 17 amino acids long. Trimming shortened V by 4 bases and J by 5 bases, and 21 bases separated the two germline ends. In DNA, the CDR3 is TGTGCCAGCAGCCCGAATCGCCGGAGGGAGGGCCGAAACACCATATATTTT. It is translated as CASSPNRRREGRNTIYF.

This chain joins TRBV19 and TRBJ2-7, with D possibly matching TRBD1 (6 bases). V lost 6 bases and J lost 5, with 17 bases in between. Germline V gives CDR1 LNHDA, CDR2 SQIVND (reference sequence). The CDR3 is made up of 14 amino acids. CDR3 loop: CASRVWDTHHEQYF. Here the CDR3 DNA reads TGTGCCAGTAGAGTCTGGGACACTCACCACGAGCAGTACTTC. Filled out from reference TRBV19 and TRBJ2-7, the complete variable domain reads DGGITQSPKYLFRKEGQNVTLSCEQNLNHDAMYWYRQDPGQGLRLIYYSQIVNDFQKGDIAEGYSVSREKKESFPLTVTSAQKNPTAFYLCASRVWDTHHEQYFGPGTRLTVT.

CDR3 sequence (DNA): TGTGCCAGCAGCTTAGGGGGGAACTCCGGGGGAGATACGCAGTATTTT. Translated: CASSLGGNSGGDTQYF. The chain is built from TRBV7-7 and TRBJ2-3, with D possibly TRBD2 on 6 matching bases. The CDR3 is made up of 16 amino acids. Trimming took 1 base from V and 5 from J, leaving 16 bases between them. Germline V gene data show CDR1 as SSHAT and CDR2 as FNYEAQ (reference sequence).

The rearrangement uses TRBV11-2 and TRBJ2-1, with 9 positions matching TRBD2. The V gene end was trimmed by 5 bases and the J gene end by 2 bases; junction bases not matched to a gene: 7. Per germline, CDR1 SGHAT and CDR2 FQNNGV. The CDR3 spans 16 residues. In DNA form, the CDR3 reads TGTGCCAGCAGCCCCCTAGCGGGGATCGCCTACAATGAGCAGTTCTTC. Its translation: CASSPLAGIAYNEQFF.

The sample holds one count of this clone. This sequence joins TRBV7-3 and TRBJ1-2, with D hard to call. The CDR3 length is 14 residues. In germline, CDR1 is SGHTA, CDR2 FQGTGA. The germline V and J ends were trimmed by 0 bases and 1 base, with 6 bases remaining between them. CDR3 DNA: TGTGCCAGCAGCTTAACGAGGAGTAACTATGGCTACACCTTC. It codes for CASSLTRSNYGYTF.

The genes are TRBV4-2 and TRBJ2-1, with 7 bases lining up with TRBD2. The trim removed 5 bases at V and 0 bases at J, leaving 7 bases unmatched. CDR1 and CDR2 from the germline V gene are LGHNA and YNFKEQ. CDR3 length: 16 residues. Written as DNA, the CDR3 is TGTGCCAGCAGCGTAGACGGGGGGAGCTCCTACAATGAGCAGTTCTTC. It translates to CASSVDGGSSYNEQFF.

The chain links TRBV7-9 to TRBJ2-1, with D possibly being TRBD2 (6 bases). The V end lost 5 bases, the J end lost 7 bases, and 12 bases lay between the germline ends. The germline CDR1 and CDR2 sequences are SEHNR and FQNEAQ (reference sequence). The CDR3 sequence is 13 residues long. Here the CDR3 DNA reads TGTGCCAGCAGCGCCCTTGCGGGGAATGAGCAGTTCTTC. This gives the protein CASSALAGNEQFF.

The J gene is TRBJ2-7, the V gene TRBV4-2, with 11 bases lining up with TRBD2. The CDR3 covers 18 residues. Per the germline V gene, CDR1 is LGHNA and CDR2 is YNFKEQ. J was trimmed by 1 base and V by 3 bases; bases with no gene match: 11. CDR3 protein: CASSHDSVLAGGSYEQYF. CDR3 DNA: TGTGCCAGCAGCCATGATTCGGTCCTAGCGGGAGGTTCCTACGAGCAGTACTTC.

The rearrangement uses TRBV30 and TRBJ2-3, with 9 bases that match TRBD2. V lost 4 bases and J lost 5; bases outside the gene matches: 10. The germline CDR1 and CDR2 sequences are GTSNPN and SVGIG (reference sequence). The CDR3 totals 15 residues. CDR3: CAWNPSGNLGDTQYF. The CDR3 DNA follows: TGTGCCTGGAATCCTAGCGGGAATCTGGGAGATACGCAGTATTTT.

V usage is TRBV28 and J usage is TRBJ1-5; TRBD1 aligns across 7 bases. Germline loops: CDR1 MDHEN, CDR2 SYDVKM. V dropped 3 bases and J dropped 6; count of bases not matched to a gene: 14. CDR3 size: 17 residues. The CDR3 region is CASSLGRGPKFSQPQHF. The CDR3 nucleotides read TGTGCCAGCAGTTTGGGGAGGGGGCCGAAATTTAGTCAGCCCCAGCATTTT.

The rearrangement links TRBV18 to TRBJ1-1; no definite D call. In germline, CDR1 is KGHSH, CDR2 LQKENI. The CDR3 sequence is 13 residues long. Trimming removed 6 bases from V and 5 bases from J, with 13 bases in between. CDR3 bases: TGTGCCAGCTCCCCCACGACCGCAACTGAAGCTTTCTTT. It codes for CASSPTTATEAFF.

This clone was recorded once. The CDR3 is CASSAPPGGASGANVLTF. The DNA of the CDR3 is TGTGCCAGCAGCGCCCCCCCAGGGGGCGCTTCTGGGGCCAACGTCCTGACTTTC. The chain couples TRBV9 to TRBJ2-6; 8 bases are shared with TRBD1. The ends lost 3 bases at V and 1 base at J; junction bases unmatched: 9. Germline CDR1 and CDR2: SGDLS and YYNGEE. CDR3 length: 18 residues.

The chain employs TRBV7-2 and TRBJ1-3, with 8 positions matching TRBD1. Germline assignment: CDR1 SGHTA and CDR2 FQGNSA. The CDR3 totals 16 residues. V trimming: 5 bases; J trimming: 0 bases; junction bases outside the gene matches: 6. The CDR3 loop reads CASSMDRVDSGNTIYF. CDR3 DNA sequence: TGTGCCAGCAGCATGGACAGGGTGGACTCTGGAAACACCATATATTTT.

In this sample, this clone turned up a few times. The CDR3 DNA reads TGTGCCAGCAGTTTCAGGCGGAACAATGAGCAGTTCTTC. As protein: CASSFRRNNEQFF. The rearrangement links TRBV28 to TRBJ2-1; D uncertain. V gave up 3 bases and J gave up 5 bases, with 8 bases separating them. The CDR3 spans 13 residues. Germline-derived CDR1 and CDR2 are MDHEN and SYDVKM. The full variable domain, rest sourced from reference TRBV28 and TRBJ2-1, is DVKVTQSSRYLVKRTGEKVFLECVQDMDHENMFWYRQDPGLGLRLIYFSYDVKMKEKGDIPEGYSVSREKKERFSLILESASTNQTSMYLCASSFRRNNEQFFGPGTRLTVL.

The CDR3 bases are TGCAGCGTTGAAGATAGCAGGGTTGATGGCTACACCTTC. The encoded protein is CSVEDSRVDGYTF. This chain links TRBV29-1 with TRBJ1-2; D possibly corresponds to TRBD1 (5 bases). CDR3 size: 13 residues. CDR1 is SQVTM, CDR2 ANQGSEA, per germline. V was trimmed by 0 bases and J by 6 bases, leaving 11 bases between them.

The sample holds a few counts of this clone. CDR3 DNA sequence: TGTGCCAGCAGTTGGGGGACAGCCCTGGGGACTGAAGCTTTCTTT. It codes for CASSWGTALGTEAFF. The chain carries TRBV25-1 and TRBJ1-1; 7 nucleotides line up with TRBD1. CDR3 length: 15 amino acids. V lost 5 bases, J lost 5 bases, and 11 bases stayed unmatched. The germline V gene encodes CDR1 MGHDK and CDR2 SYGVNS. The full variable domain, with the rest looked up from reference TRBV25-1 and TRBJ1-1, is EADIYQTPRYLVIGTGKKITLECSQTMGHDKMYWYQQDPGMELHLIHYSYGVNSTEKGDLSSESTVSRIRTEHFPLTLESARPSHTSQYLCASSWGTALGTEAFFGQGTRLTVV.

Points on this clone: Additional DNA sequences in this sample encode the identical CDR3. The chain is built from TRBV5-6 and TRBJ2-7, with D possibly being TRBD1 (5 bases). Germline CDR1 reads SGHDT; CDR2 reads YYEEEE. The CDR3 covers 13 residues. The V end lost 0 bases, the J end lost 3 bases, and 7 bases lay between the germline ends. CDR3 sequence reads: CASSLGQSYEQYF. The CDR3 nucleotides read TGTGCCAGCAGCTTGGGACAGAGCTACGAGCAGTACTTC.

V usage is TRBV6-1 and J usage is TRBJ1-5; tentatively, D is TRBD1 (5 bases). The CDR3 runs to 15 residues. Per germline, CDR1 MNHNS and CDR2 SASEGT. V lost 6 bases and J 4 bases, leaving 16 bases between the germline ends. CDR3 bases: TGTGCCAGCAGCACCCTTCCGACAGCTAATCAGCCCCAGCATTTT. Translating it yields CASSTLPTANQPQHF.

The chain couples TRBV6-1 to TRBJ2-7; 8 positions agree with TRBD2. From germline, CDR1 is MNHNS and CDR2 SASEGT. V was pared by 1 base and J by 3 bases, with 5 bases of the junction left unmatched. The CDR3 consists of 15 residues. Here the CDR3 reads CASSEVPGGFYEQYF. As DNA, the CDR3 is TGTGCCAGCAGTGAAGTCCCGGGAGGGTTCTACGAGCAGTACTTC.